Shown below are 31 T cell receptor beta chains from a single sample sequenced in a study of response to subunit inactivated influenza vaccine (dated by TCRdb to the late 2010s). Receptor libraries were prepared by RT-PCR. TCRdb names Illumina HiSeq 2500 as the instrument used. TCRdb trimmed the raw reads at Q25, called clones with MiXCR and kept productive beta chains. A single entry per CDR3 protein holds the most common genes and DNA from its merged rows. The sample table holds just under 250,000 distinct CDR3 sequences, of which 12% were seen once. About 8% of the sample is held by the ten biggest clonotypes. Specimen: non-naive T cells sorted from PBMCs, collected approximately 15 days before vaccination. The cell subset or site label on this specimen signifies: memory T cell fraction. All receptors come from a man aged 50 to 59 who received an inactivated influenza vaccine. Donor details come from another sample of the same person, matched by shared clones.

This chain joins TRBV27 and TRBJ1-6; D not certain. The V end lost 2 bases, the J end lost 8 bases, and 19 bases lay between the germline ends. This CDR3 has 17 amino acids. Germline assignment: CDR1 MNHEY and CDR2 SMNVEV (reference sequence). The CDR3 loop is CASSLNPPTGIHSPLHF. The CDR3 DNA follows: TGTGCCAGCAGTTTAAACCCACCGACGGGGATCCATTCACCCCTCCACTTT.

This clonotype was observed a few times. This chain joins TRBV28 and TRBJ2-1; 8 nucleotides agree with TRBD1. The junction had 17 bases not matched to a gene; V was cut back by 6 bases and J by 4 bases. The CDR3 is 18 amino acids. Germline V CDR1 and CDR2: MDHEN, SYDVKM. The chain's CDR3 is CASSQPRTGTGGYNEQFF. Written as DNA, the CDR3 is TGTGCCAGCAGCCAACCCAGGACCGGGACAGGAGGTTACAATGAGCAGTTCTTC.

The DNA of the CDR3 is TGTGCCAGCAGTATAGTGGATACGCAGTATTTT. This sequence encodes CASSIVDTQYF. The chain is built from TRBV7-8 and TRBJ2-3; D gene uncertain. The germline V and J ends were trimmed by 6 bases and 6 bases, with 7 bases remaining between them. The germline CDR1 and CDR2 sequences are SGHVS and FQNEAQ. This CDR3 is built from 11 residues. The full variable domain, completed using reference TRBV7-8 and TRBJ2-3, is GAGVSQSPRYKVAKRGQDVALRCDPISGHVSLFWYQQALGQGPEFLTYFQNEAQLDKSGLPSDRFFAERPEGSVSTLKIQRTQQEDSAVYLCASSIVDTQYFGPGTRLTVL.

The sample holds a few counts of this clonotype. This chain links TRBV4-1 with TRBJ2-2, with 8 nucleotides matching TRBD1. V dropped 0 bases and J dropped 5; count of bases not matched to a gene: 11. In germline, CDR1 is MGHRA, CDR2 YSYEKL. This CDR3 has 18 amino acids. In DNA, the CDR3 is TGCGCCAGCAGCCAAGAGGAGGCAGGGGGCCCAAAGACCGGGGAGCTGTTTTTT. This encodes CASSQEEAGGPKTGELFF.

This clonotype has at least ten counts. The chain employs TRBV13 and TRBJ2-7; maybe TRBD2 (6 bases). The CDR3 consists of 15 residues. The V gene lost 0 bases and the J gene lost 2 bases, with 11 bases spanning the gap. The germline V gene encodes CDR1 PRHDT and CDR2 FYEKMQ (reference sequence). CDR3 sequence: CASSLGGGTTYEQYF. CDR3 DNA sequence: TGTGCCAGCAGCTTAGGCGGAGGGACGACCTACGAGCAGTACTTC. The full variable domain, with the rest looked up from reference TRBV13 and TRBJ2-7, is AAGVIQSPRHLIKEKRETATLKCYPIPRHDTVYWYQQGPGQDPQFLISFYEKMQSDKGSIPDRFSAQQFSDYHSELNMSSLELGDSALYFCASSLGGGTTYEQYFGPGTRLTVT.

This clonotype was found a few times. The J gene is TRBJ2-1, the V gene TRBV4-1; the match to TRBD2 covers 9 bases. The J segment lost 7 bases and the V segment lost 1 base, leaving 14 bases of the junction unmatched. The CDR3 runs to 18 residues. Germline CDR1 and CDR2: MGHRA and YSYEKL. The chain's CDR3 is CASSQGGSGGPRGNEQFF. The CDR3 DNA reads TGCGCCAGCAGCCAAGGAGGCAGCGGGGGGCCACGGGGGAATGAGCAGTTCTTC.

This clonotype has only one observation. A read error may explain this, as a much larger clone is one base away. The chain is built from TRBV20-1 and TRBJ2-7; TRBD1 is a possible D gene (8 bases). There are 14 residues in the CDR3. The germline V gene has CDR1 DFQATT and CDR2 SNEGSKA (reference sequence). Trimming left V 6 bases short and J 5 bases short, with 20 bases between. Written as DNA, the CDR3 is TGCAGTGCCGCCAAAACAGGGGGGGTGGACGAGCAGTACTTC. Translated: CSAAKTGGVDEQYF.

In this sample, this clonotype turned up a few times. This chain links TRBV7-6 with TRBJ2-3, with D possibly called TRBD1 or TRBD2 (7 bases each). V was shortened by 8 bases and J by 6 bases, with 15 bases between the two germline ends. Germline V gene lookup returns CDR1 SGHVS and CDR2 FNYEAQ. This CDR3 has 13 residues. The CDR3 loop reads CASGQGGRDTQYF. The CDR3 DNA follows: TGTGCCAGCGGGCAGGGGGGGAGGGATACGCAGTATTTT.

This chain joins TRBV20-1 and TRBJ2-3, with 11 bases lining up with TRBD2. Unmatched junction bases numbered 17, after V lost 5 bases and J lost 1 base. The germline gives CDR1 DFQATT, CDR2 SNEGSKA (reference sequence). The CDR3 consists of 19 residues. The CDR3 DNA is TGCAGTGCTTATCTACCCGGACTAGCGGGCCGGTCTGGCACAGATACGCAGTATTTT. Protein product: CSAYLPGLAGRSGTDTQYF.

This rearrangement joins TRBV4-3 to TRBJ2-5, with a tentative D call TRBD1 (5 bases). The CDR3 consists of 17 residues. Trimming took 1 base from V and 1 from J, leaving 16 bases between them. CDR1 and CDR2 from the germline V gene are LGHNA and YSLEER. The CDR3 DNA reads as TGCGCCAGCAGCCAAGTTCGACAGTCCCCAACCCAAGAGACCCAGTACTTC. Its translation: CASSQVRQSPTQETQYF.

This clonotype was observed a handful of times. The V and J genes are TRBV9 and TRBJ1-1; D gene ambiguous. The CDR3 is 15 residues long. The V and J ends lost 2 bases and 3 bases respectively, with 14 bases between them. Germline CDR1 is SGDLS and CDR2 is YYNGEE. The CDR3 protein is CASSVANRADTEAFF. CDR3 nucleotides: TGTGCCAGCAGCGTGGCCAACCGGGCCGACACTGAAGCTTTCTTT.

Notes on this clonotype: The CDR3 does not end in the conserved phenylalanine or tryptophan, so this is likely a read error. No DNA is shown, since the ends of the CDR3 on it are uncertain; the CDR3 is the one TCRdb lists. CDR3 sequence: CASILNRQVVL. The rearrangement links TRBV7-9 to TRBJ2-7. The germline V gene has CDR1 SEHNR and CDR2 FQNEAQ (reference sequence). Both ends counted, the CDR3 spans 11 residues.

This clonotype showed up many times. CDR3 residues: CSVVAAGRGLAGYEQYF. The DNA for the CDR3 is TGCAGCGTTGTGGCCGCGGGGAGAGGACTAGCAGGCTACGAGCAGTACTTC. This chain connects TRBV29-1 to TRBJ2-7, with 8 bases aligning to TRBD2. The germline V gene has CDR1 SQVTM and CDR2 ANQGSEA. The CDR3 has 17 residues. The trim removed 4 bases at V and 3 bases at J, leaving 17 bases unmatched.

This clonotype was found a few times. This sequence joins TRBV10-1 and TRBJ2-2, with TRBD1 as a possible D gene (6 bases). The germline CDR1 and CDR2 sequences are WNHNN and SYGVQD (reference sequence). V was cut by 5 bases and J by 7 bases, with 17 bases left in between. This CDR3 has 15 residues. The CDR3 coding sequence is TGCGCCAGCAGTACCGGGACACTCGGGGTCGGGGAGCTGTTTTTT. Protein sequence: CASSTGTLGVGELFF.

Many counts were recorded for this clonotype. The chain recombines TRBV7-6 with TRBJ1-1, with D possibly matching TRBD1 (5 bases). V was cut by 6 bases and J by 1 base, with 12 bases left in between. The germline CDR1 and CDR2 sequences are SGHVS and FNYEAQ. The CDR3 contains 14 residues. This CDR3 is CASSSPGRNTEAFF. The CDR3 DNA reads TGTGCCAGCAGTAGTCCGGGACGGAACACTGAAGCTTTCTTT.

A note on this clonotype: A junction boundary mismatches the germline segment, possibly from a read error. The gene calls are TRBV24-1 and TRBJ2-1, with D unclear. CDR3 length: 16 residues. From germline, CDR1 is KGHDR and CDR2 SFDVKD. CDR3 in DNA: TGTGCCACCAGCGCCACCTCGGGCCCCCCCTACGATGAGCAGTTCTTC. Protein: CATSATSGPPYDEQFF.

This clonotype was counted between two and nine times. The chain is built from TRBV14 and TRBJ2-1; 12 bases map to TRBD2. The CDR3 spans 15 residues. J was trimmed by 8 bases and V by 3 bases; bases with no gene match: 5. Germline assignment: CDR1 SGHDN and CDR2 FVKESK. The CDR3 DNA sequence: TGTGCCAGCAGCCAGATGACTAGCGGGAGCGATGAGCAGTTCTTC. Translated, it gives CASSQMTSGSDEQFF.

V is TRBV7-2 and J is TRBJ2-1, with TRBD2 matching 10 bases. The length of the CDR3 is 16 residues. Germline V gene data show CDR1 as SGHTA and CDR2 as FQGNSA. Unmatched junction bases numbered 10, after V lost 6 bases and J lost 5 bases. The CDR3 region has the DNA TGTGCCAGCAGTTTCCGCTCAGCGGGGGGGAACAATGAGCAGTTCTTC. Its protein product is CASSFRSAGGNNEQFF. The entire variable domain, with the rest obtained from reference TRBV7-2 and TRBJ2-1, is as follows: GAGVSQSPSNKVTEKGKDVELRCDPISGHTALYWYRQSLGQGLEFLIYFQGNSAPDKSGLPSDRFSAERTGGSVSTLTIQRTQQEDSAVYLCASSFRSAGGNNEQFFGPGTRLTVL.

The chain has TRBV7-3 and TRBJ2-5; 7 bases map to TRBD2. After removal of 0 bases from V and 3 bases from J, the junction contained 7 bases not matched to a gene. CDR1 and CDR2 from the germline V gene are SGHTA and FQGTGA. This CDR3 region has 16 residues. The CDR3 DNA sequence: TGTGCCAGCAGCTTAACGGGTCTAGCGGTCGAAGAGACCCAGTACTTC. Its translation: CASSLTGLAVEETQYF.

This clonotype has ten or more counts. The chain combines TRBV7-2 with TRBJ2-1; possible D gene TRBD1, 6 bases. From germline, CDR1 is SGHTA and CDR2 FQGNSA. CDR3 size: 16 residues. The V gene lost 5 bases and the J gene lost 2 bases, with 16 bases spanning the gap. CDR3: CASSPSQGSPYNEQFF. CDR3 DNA sequence: TGTGCCAGCAGCCCAAGTCAGGGGAGCCCCTACAATGAGCAGTTCTTC.

The table lists this clonotype with a few counts. This rearrangement joins TRBV9 to TRBJ2-1; 13 bases fit TRBD2. J gave up 10 bases and V 3 bases, and 16 bases lay outside the gene matches. The CDR3 consists of 18 residues. The V gene's germline CDR1 is SGDLS and CDR2 YYNGEE. This CDR3 reads CASSAPPLAGGPRWEQFF. The CDR3 region has the DNA TGTGCCAGCAGCGCACCACCACTAGCGGGGGGGCCTAGGTGGGAGCAGTTCTTC.

This clonotype has only a few counts. The J gene is TRBJ1-4, the V gene TRBV7-8; tentative D call: TRBD1 (5 bases). Trimming removed 4 bases at V and 0 bases at J, with 15 bases between. This CDR3 has 17 amino acids. Germline V gene sequence: CDR1 SGHVS, CDR2 FQNEAQ. For the CDR3, the DNA is TGTGCCAGCAGCTCAGCCGGGACGGCTTCAACTAATGAAAAACTGTTTTTT. Protein: CASSSAGTASTNEKLFF.

The rearrangement uses TRBV29-1 and TRBJ1-2, with 7 bases fitting TRBD1. The CDR3 contains 16 residues. CDR1 and CDR2 (germline): SQVTM, ANQGSEA. The trim removed 6 bases at V and 1 base at J, leaving 14 bases unmatched. CDR3 residues: CSVAKAPGQSNYGYTF. The CDR3 nucleotides read TGCAGCGTCGCCAAAGCCCCGGGACAGAGTAACTATGGCTACACCTTC.

The sample holds a few counts of this clonotype. V is TRBV18 and J is TRBJ2-1; D gene ambiguous. In germline, CDR1 is KGHSH, CDR2 LQKENI. The germline V and J ends were trimmed by 3 bases and 0 bases, with 9 bases remaining between them. The CDR3 totals 15 residues. CDR3 in amino acids: CASSPGSSSYNEQFF. For the CDR3, the DNA is TGTGCCAGCTCACCTGGCTCGAGCTCCTACAATGAGCAGTTCTTC. Full variable domain (outside the CDR3, taken from reference TRBV18 and TRBJ2-1): NAGVMQNPRHLVRRRGQEARLRCSPMKGHSHVYWYRQLPEEGLKFMVYLQKENIIDESGMPKERFSAEFPKEGPSILRIQQVVRGDSAAYFCASSPGSSSYNEQFFGPGTRLTVL.

This chain connects TRBV9 to TRBJ2-3; possible D gene TRBD1, 6 bases. V gave up 0 bases and J gave up 4 bases, with 12 bases separating them. CDR3 length: 15 residues. In germline, CDR1 is SGDLS, CDR2 YYNGEE. CDR3 DNA sequence: TGTGCCAGCAGCGTAGGTGTGGGGGCCTCAGATACGCAGTATTTT. Its translation is CASSVGVGASDTQYF.

This clonotype came up many times. This chain links TRBV4-1 with TRBJ2-2; D possibly corresponds to TRBD1 (5 bases). Germline loops: CDR1 MGHRA, CDR2 YSYEKL. Trimming removed 1 base at V and 4 bases at J, with 19 bases between. This CDR3 is 18 amino acids long. CDR3 coding DNA: TGCGCCAGCAGCCAAGCCCCGAGAGTTGTTCAGGGCACCGGGGAGCTGTTTTTT. It translates to CASSQAPRVVQGTGELFF.

This clonotype was seen many times. This chain connects TRBV2 to TRBJ2-3; a possible D gene is TRBD2 (6 bases). The V gene lost 6 bases and the J gene lost 5 bases, with 9 bases spanning the gap. This CDR3 spans 12 amino acids. Germline lookup yields CDR1 SNHLY and CDR2 FYNNEI. Here the CDR3 reads CASRVGGDTQYF. The CDR3 bases are TGTGCCAGCAGAGTGGGGGGAGATACGCAGTATTTT.

This clonotype has only a few counts. V gene TRBV15 combines with J gene TRBJ2-1; TRBD1 matches at 9 bases. The V gene end was trimmed by 3 bases and the J gene end by 8 bases; junction bases not matched to a gene: 14. The CDR3 runs to 17 residues. The germline CDR1 and CDR2 sequences are LNHNV and YYDKDF (reference sequence). The CDR3 reads CATSRLLHNTGGDEQFF. The CDR3 DNA sequence: TGTGCCACCAGCAGGCTCCTCCATAATACAGGGGGCGATGAGCAGTTCTTC.

This chain links TRBV7-9 with TRBJ2-7, with 8 bases aligning to TRBD1. Germline-derived CDR1 and CDR2 are SEHNR and FQNEAQ (reference sequence). This CDR3 contains 14 residues. V shed 8 bases, J shed 2 bases, and the junction held 8 bases outside the gene matches. The CDR3 loop reads CASGSGQGTYEQYF. In DNA, the CDR3 is TGTGCCAGCGGCTCCGGACAGGGAACCTACGAGCAGTACTTC.

The chain is built from TRBV6-1 and TRBJ1-1; D remains ambiguous. CDR3 length equals 13 residues. Germline V gives CDR1 MNHNS, CDR2 SASEGT. V dropped 9 bases and J dropped 0 bases, with 11 bases sitting between them. The CDR3 loop is CASQGRVNTEAFF. The CDR3 nucleotides read TGTGCCAGTCAAGGACGGGTGAACACTGAAGCTTTCTTT.

The table lists this clonotype with many counts. The J gene is TRBJ1-1, the V gene TRBV20-1; weak D call: TRBD1 (6 bases). Germline lookup yields CDR1 DFQATT and CDR2 SNEGSKA (reference sequence). The V and J ends lost 6 bases and 1 base respectively, with 12 bases between them. This CDR3 comprises 13 residues. Here the CDR3 reads CSAPGQRNTEAFF. For the CDR3, the DNA is TGCAGTGCACCGGGACAACGGAACACTGAAGCTTTCTTT.